This T cell receptor (beta chain) was recovered during a study of memory CD4+ T cells and cytomegalovirus serostatus. Study-level points and caveats: About 40% of the 164 known CMV-associated TCRbeta sequences appeared in CD4+ memory.

The CDR3 is 15 residues long. The junction had 2 bases not matched to a gene; V was cut back by 6 bases and J by 0 bases. The germline CDR1 and CDR2 sequences are ENHRY and SYGVKD. The sort gate was single viable CD3+CD4+CD8-CD45RO+ cells for memory CD4+ T cells. A note on this clone: What it binds is unknown.

Sequencing used immunoSEQ multiplex PCR; TCRdb keeps in-frame clones, though not all of them. The sample holds 41,000 or so clones, around 75% seen once. The sequence was obtained from an adult in good health and CMV-seronegative. The gene calls are TRBV10-3 and TRBJ1-1, with 12 bases lining up with TRBD1. The sequencing input was memory CD4+ T cells from blood. The CDR3 here is CAIRGTGGMNTEAFF. CDR3 sequence (DNA): TGTGCCATCAGGGGGACAGGGGGCATGAACACTGAAGCTTTCTTT.